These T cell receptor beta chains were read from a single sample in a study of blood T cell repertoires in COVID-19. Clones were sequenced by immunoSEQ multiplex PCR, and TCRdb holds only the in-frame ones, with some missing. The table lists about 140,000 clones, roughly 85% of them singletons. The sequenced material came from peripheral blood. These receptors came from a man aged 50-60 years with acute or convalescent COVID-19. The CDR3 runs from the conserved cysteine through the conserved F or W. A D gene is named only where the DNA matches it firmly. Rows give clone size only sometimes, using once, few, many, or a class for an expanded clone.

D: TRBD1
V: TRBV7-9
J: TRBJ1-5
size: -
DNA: TGTGCCAGCAGCCAGGGGGTGGGTGCTAATCAGCCCCAGCATTTT
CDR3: CASSQGVGANQPQHF

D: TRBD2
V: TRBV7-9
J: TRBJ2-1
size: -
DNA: TGTGCCAGCAGCTTAGCGACCAGCGGGAGTTACAATGAGCAGTTCTTC
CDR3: CASSLATSGSYNEQFF

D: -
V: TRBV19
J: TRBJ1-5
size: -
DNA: TGTGCCAGTAGTATCCAGGGGAACAATCAGCCCCAGCATTTT
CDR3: CASSIQGNNQPQHF

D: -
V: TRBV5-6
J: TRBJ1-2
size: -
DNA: TGTGCCAGCAGCTTGGTCGGAGGGGAGGGTTCTGGCTACACCTTC
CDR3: CASSLVGGEGSGYTF

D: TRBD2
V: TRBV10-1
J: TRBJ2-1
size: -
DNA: TGCGCCAGCAGTTCGAGCGGGGGACCCCGCAATGAGCAGTTCTTC
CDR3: CASSSSGGPRNEQFF

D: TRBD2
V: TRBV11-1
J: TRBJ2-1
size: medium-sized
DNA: TGTGCCAGCAGCTTAATGGCTAGCGGTGACAATGAGCAGTTCTTC
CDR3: CASSLMASGDNEQFF

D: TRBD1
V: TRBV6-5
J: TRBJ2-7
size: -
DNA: TGTGCCAGCAGTTACTCAGCAGGGGGCGCGTTCGAGCAGTACTTC
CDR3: CASSYSAGGAFEQYF

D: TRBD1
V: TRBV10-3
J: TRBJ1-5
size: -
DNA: TGTGCCATTACGGGACAGGGGGGCAATCAGCCCCAGCATTTT
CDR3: CAITGQGGNQPQHF

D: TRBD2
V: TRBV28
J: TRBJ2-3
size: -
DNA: TGTGCCAGCAGGACAATGGGGACTAGCGGGAGGTTTACAGATACGCAGTATTTT
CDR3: CASRTMGTSGRFTDTQYF

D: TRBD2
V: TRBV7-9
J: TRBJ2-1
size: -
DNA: TGTGCCAGCAGCTTTAAGCGGGAGGGCTTTGAGCAGTTCTTC
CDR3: CASSFKREGFEQFF

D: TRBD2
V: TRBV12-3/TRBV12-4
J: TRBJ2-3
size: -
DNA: TGTGCCAGCAGTCTCGCTAGCGGGGATACGCAGTATTTT
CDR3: CASSLASGDTQYF

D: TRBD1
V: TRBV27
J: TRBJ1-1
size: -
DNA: TGTGCCAGCAGTTTCGACAGGGGGCTAGAAGCTTTCTTT
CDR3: CASSFDRGLEAFF

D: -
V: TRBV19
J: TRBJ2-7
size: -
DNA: TGTGCCAGTAGTATGTTCCCTCCGGGACAGAGAATAGCGGGACCAAACTACGAGCAGTACTTC
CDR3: CASSMFPPGQRIAGPNYEQYF

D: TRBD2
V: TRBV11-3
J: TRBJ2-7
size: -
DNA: TGTGCCAGCAGCTTCTTGCCGGGGGCTAGCGGGAGTCATGAGCAGTACTTC
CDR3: CASSFLPGASGSHEQYF

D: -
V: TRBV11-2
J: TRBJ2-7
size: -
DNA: TGTGCCAGCAGCCGGGACATTCCCTACGAGCAGTACTTC
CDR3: CASSRDIPYEQYF

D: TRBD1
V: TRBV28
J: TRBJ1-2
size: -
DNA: TGTGCCAGCAGTTTATTCTCCGCCCGCCCGGACAGGGGCGGTGGCTACACCTTC
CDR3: CASSLFSARPDRGGGYTF

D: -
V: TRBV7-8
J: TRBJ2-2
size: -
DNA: TGTGCCAGCATCCCAACGGTGAACACCGGGGAGCTGTTTTTT
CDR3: CASIPTVNTGELFF

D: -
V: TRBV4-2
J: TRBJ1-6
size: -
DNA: TGTGCCAGCAGCCCGGAAGGGTCCAGGAGGAATTCACCCCTCCACTTT
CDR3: CASSPEGSRRNSPLHF

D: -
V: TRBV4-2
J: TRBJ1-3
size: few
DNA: TGTGCCAGCAGCCAAGACAGCTCTGGAAACACCATATATTTT
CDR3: CASSQDSSGNTIYF

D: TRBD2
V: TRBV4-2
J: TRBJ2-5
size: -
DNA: TGTGCCAGCAGCCACACAAGCGGGGGGGCCGTATCAGAGACCCAGTACTTC
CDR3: CASSHTSGGAVSETQYF

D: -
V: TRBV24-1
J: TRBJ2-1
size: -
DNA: TGTGCCACTTCCGCGGCTAGCAAAAATGAGCAGTTCTTC
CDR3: CATSAASKNEQFF

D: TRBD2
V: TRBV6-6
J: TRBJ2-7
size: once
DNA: TGTGCCAGCAGTCCACGGGAGGGGACTACCTGGAGGGGCTACGAGCAGTACTTC
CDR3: CASSPREGTTWRGYEQYF

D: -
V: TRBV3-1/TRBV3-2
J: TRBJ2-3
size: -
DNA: TGTGCCAGCAGCCCGACTACGCGTAAAAAAGATACGCAGTATTTT
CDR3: CASSPTTRKKDTQYF

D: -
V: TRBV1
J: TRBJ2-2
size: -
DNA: TGCACCAGCAGCCACCGGGATTTCACCGGGGAGCTGTTTTTT
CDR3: CTSSHRDFTGELFF

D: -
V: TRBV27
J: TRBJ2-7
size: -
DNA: TGTGCCAGCAGTCCTAATTCCCGCGAGCAGTACTTC
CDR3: CASSPNSREQYF

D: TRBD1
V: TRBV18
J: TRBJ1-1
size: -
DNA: TGTGCCAGCTCGCCCCCGGGAACAGGGGGCTGGAGCACTGAAGCTTTCTTT
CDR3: CASSPPGTGGWSTEAFF

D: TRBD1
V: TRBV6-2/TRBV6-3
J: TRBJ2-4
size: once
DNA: TGTGCCAGCAGTTACTGGACAGGGAGGAAAAACATTCAGTACTTC
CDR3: CASSYWTGRKNIQYF

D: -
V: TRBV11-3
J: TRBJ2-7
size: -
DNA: TGTGCCAGCAGCCGTACGGAGGGCTCCTACGAGCAGTACTTC
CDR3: CASSRTEGSYEQYF

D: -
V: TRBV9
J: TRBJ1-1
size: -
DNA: TGTGCCAGCAGCCCTCCTAATCTTAGCCGGGTGAACACTGAAGCTTTCTTT
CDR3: CASSPPNLSRVNTEAFF

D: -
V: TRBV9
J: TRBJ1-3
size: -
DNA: TGTGCCAGCAGCGTAGAAGGAGCCCTCTCTGGAAACACCATATATTTT
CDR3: CASSVEGALSGNTIYF

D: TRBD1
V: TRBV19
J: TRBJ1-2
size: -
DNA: TGTGCCAGTAACAGGGGGGATAACTATGGCTACACCTTC
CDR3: CASNRGDNYGYTF

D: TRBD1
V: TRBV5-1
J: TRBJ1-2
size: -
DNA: TGCGCCAGCAGCTTGGAGACAGGGGCTGCTGGCTACACCTTC
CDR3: CASSLETGAAGYTF

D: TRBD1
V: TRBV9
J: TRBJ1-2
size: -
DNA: TGTGCCAGCAGCTTACAGGGGGCGCGGTACTATGGCTACACCTTC
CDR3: CASSLQGARYYGYTF

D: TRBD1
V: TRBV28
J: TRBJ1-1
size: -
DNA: TGTGCCAGCAGCGACAGGGAGAACACTGAAGCTTTCTTT
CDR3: CASSDRENTEAFF

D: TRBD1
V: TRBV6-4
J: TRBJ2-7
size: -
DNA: TGTGCCAGCAGTGCAAAGGGGGCCGGACGCATCTCCGAGCAGTACTTC
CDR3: CASSAKGAGRISEQYF

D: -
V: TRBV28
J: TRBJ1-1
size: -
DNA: TGTGCCATTGCTGGTTATAGGAACACTGAAGCTTTCTTT
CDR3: CAIAGYRNTEAFF

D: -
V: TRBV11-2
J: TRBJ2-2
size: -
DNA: TGTGCCAGCAGCCTCGCCGGGGAAAGCACCGGGGAGCTGTTTTTT
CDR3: CASSLAGESTGELFF

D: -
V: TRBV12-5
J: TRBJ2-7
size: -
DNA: TGTGCTAGTGGTTTGGGTCCCGGGAGCTCCTACGAGCAGTACTTC
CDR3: CASGLGPGSSYEQYF

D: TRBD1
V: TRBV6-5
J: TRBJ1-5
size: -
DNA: TGTGCCAGCAGATCCGGGACAGGGAGTCAGCCCCAGCATTTT
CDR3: CASRSGTGSQPQHF

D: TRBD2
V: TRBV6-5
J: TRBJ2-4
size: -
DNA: TGTGCCGTAGCTAGCGGGGGGGCCGGCAAAAACATTCAGTACTTC
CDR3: CAVASGGAGKNIQYF

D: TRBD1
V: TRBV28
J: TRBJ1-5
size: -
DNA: TGTGCCAGCAGTTCACAGGGGGCAAGCAATCAGCCCCAGCATTTT
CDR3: CASSSQGASNQPQHF

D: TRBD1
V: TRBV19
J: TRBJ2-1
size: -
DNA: TGTGCCAGTAGTAGCCCTCCTCGGACAGGGCCGGGGCAGTTCTTC
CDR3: CASSSPPRTGPGQFF

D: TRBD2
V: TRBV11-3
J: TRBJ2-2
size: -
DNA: TGTGCCAGCAGCTTAGTTCGGGCCTCTCGGGGGCGGGAGGGCACCGGGGAGCTGTTTTTT
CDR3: CASSLVRASRGREGTGELFF

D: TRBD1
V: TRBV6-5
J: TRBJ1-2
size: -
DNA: TGTGCCAGCAGGAAGACAGGGCCTAACTATGGCTACACCTTC
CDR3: CASRKTGPNYGYTF

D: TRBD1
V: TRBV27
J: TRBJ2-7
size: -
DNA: TGTGCCAGCAGTCACCGGGACAGGGGAATCTACGAGCAGTACTTC
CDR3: CASSHRDRGIYEQYF

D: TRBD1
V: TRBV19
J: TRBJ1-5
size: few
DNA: TGTGCCACCCAGACTCAGGGGGGAGAACAGCCCCAGCATTTT
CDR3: CATQTQGGEQPQHF

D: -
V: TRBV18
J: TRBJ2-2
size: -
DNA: TGTGCCAGCTCACCATCACAAAACACCGGGGAGCTGTTTTTT
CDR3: CASSPSQNTGELFF

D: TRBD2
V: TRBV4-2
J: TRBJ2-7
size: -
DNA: TGTGCCAGCAGCCAAGTAAGGACTAGCGCCTCCTACGAGCAGTACTTC
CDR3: CASSQVRTSASYEQYF

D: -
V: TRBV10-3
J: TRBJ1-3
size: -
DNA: TGTGCCATCACCCCTCGAGGCGGGCTGGGAAACACCATATATTTT
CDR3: CAITPRGGLGNTIYF

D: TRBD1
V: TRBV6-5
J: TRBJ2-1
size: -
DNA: TGTGCCAGCAGCATGGGACAGCACAATGAGCAGTTCTTC
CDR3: CASSMGQHNEQFF

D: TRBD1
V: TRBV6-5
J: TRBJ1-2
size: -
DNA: TGTGCCAGCAGTTACTCCGGACAGGGGGCGCGGAATGGCTACACCTTC
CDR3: CASSYSGQGARNGYTF

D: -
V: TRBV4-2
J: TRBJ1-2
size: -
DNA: TGTGCCAGCAGCCAAGATCTCCTACAGCACTATGGCTACACCTTC
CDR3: CASSQDLLQHYGYTF

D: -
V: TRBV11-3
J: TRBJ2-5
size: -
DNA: TGTGCCAGCAGCTTAGGTAGTTTTCGGACAGGAGGGCAAGAGACCCAGTACTTC
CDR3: CASSLGSFRTGGQETQYF

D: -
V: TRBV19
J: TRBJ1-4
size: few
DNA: TGTGCCAGTTCTCAGGAATCTAATGAAAAACTGTTTTTT
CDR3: CASSQESNEKLFF

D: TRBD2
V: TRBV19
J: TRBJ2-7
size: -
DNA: TGTGCCAGTACCGGCCCCGGGACTAGCGGGAGTATACACGAGCAGTACTTC
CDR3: CASTGPGTSGSIHEQYF